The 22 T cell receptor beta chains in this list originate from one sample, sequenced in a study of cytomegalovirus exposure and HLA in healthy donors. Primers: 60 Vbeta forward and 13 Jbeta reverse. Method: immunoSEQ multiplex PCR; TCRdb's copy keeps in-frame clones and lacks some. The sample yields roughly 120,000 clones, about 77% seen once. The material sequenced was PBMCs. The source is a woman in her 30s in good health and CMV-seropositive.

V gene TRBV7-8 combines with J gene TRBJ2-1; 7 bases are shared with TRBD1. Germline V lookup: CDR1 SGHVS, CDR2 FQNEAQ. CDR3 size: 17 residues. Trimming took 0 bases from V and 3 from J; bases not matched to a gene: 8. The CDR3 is CASSLAGDSRLYNEQFF. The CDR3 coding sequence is TGTGCCAGCAGCTTAGCGGGGGACAGCAGGCTCTACAATGAGCAGTTCTTC.

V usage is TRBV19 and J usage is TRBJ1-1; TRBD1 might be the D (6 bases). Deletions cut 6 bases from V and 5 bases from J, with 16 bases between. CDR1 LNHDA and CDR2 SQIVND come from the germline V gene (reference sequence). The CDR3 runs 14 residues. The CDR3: CASSYRPRGTEAFF. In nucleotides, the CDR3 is TGTGCCAGTAGCTACAGACCGAGGGGGACTGAAGCTTTCTTT.

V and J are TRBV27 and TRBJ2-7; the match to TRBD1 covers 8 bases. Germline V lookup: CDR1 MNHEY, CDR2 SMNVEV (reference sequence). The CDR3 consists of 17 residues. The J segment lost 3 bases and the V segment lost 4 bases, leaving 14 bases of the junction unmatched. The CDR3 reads CASSSPSDREGRYEQYF. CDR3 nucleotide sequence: TGTGCCAGCAGTTCCCCATCGGACAGGGAAGGCCGCTACGAGCAGTACTTC.

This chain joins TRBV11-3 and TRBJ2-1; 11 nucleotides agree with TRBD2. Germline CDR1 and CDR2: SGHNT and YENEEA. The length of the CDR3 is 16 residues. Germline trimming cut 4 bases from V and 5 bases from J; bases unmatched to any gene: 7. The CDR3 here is CASSSGTSGNNNEQFF. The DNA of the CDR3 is TGTGCCAGCAGCTCTGGGACTAGCGGTAATAACAATGAGCAGTTCTTC.

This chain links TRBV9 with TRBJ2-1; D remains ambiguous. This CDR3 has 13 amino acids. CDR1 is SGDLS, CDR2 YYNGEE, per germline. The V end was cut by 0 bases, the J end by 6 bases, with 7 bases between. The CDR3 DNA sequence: TGTGCCAGCAGCGTAGCCCTCTTCAATGAGCAGTTCTTC. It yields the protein CASSVALFNEQFF.

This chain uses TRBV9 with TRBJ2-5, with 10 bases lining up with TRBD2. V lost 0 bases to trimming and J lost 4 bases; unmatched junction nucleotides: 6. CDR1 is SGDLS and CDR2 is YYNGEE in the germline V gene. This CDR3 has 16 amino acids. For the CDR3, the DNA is TGTGCCAGCAGCGTAGGCCCAGCGGGGGGGCGAGAGACCCAGTACTTC. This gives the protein CASSVGPAGGRETQYF.

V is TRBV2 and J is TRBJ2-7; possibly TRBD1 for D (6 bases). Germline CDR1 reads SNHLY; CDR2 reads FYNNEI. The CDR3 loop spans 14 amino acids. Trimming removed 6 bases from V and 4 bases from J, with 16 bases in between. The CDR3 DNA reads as TGTGCCAGCAGGAAGACAGGTGATGGTTACGAGCAGTACTTC. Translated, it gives CASRKTGDGYEQYF.

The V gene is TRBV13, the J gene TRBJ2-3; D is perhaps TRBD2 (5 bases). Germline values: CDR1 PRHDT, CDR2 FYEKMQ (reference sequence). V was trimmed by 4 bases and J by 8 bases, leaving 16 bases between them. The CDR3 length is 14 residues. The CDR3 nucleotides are TGTGCCAGCAGCTCGAGGGTAGCACCCCCTACGCAGTATTTT. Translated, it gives CASSSRVAPPTQYF.

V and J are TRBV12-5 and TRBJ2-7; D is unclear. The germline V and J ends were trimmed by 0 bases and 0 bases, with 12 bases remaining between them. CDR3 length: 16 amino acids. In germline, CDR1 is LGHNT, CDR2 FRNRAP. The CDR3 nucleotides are TGTGCTAGTGGTTTGGTACTGGGCGTCGGCTCCTACGAGCAGTACTTC. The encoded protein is CASGLVLGVGSYEQYF.

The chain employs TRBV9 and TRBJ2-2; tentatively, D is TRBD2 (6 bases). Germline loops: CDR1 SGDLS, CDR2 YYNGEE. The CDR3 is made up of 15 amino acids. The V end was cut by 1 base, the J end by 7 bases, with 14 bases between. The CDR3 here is CASSVFPGEGGELFF. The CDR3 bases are TGTGCCAGCAGCGTATTCCCGGGAGAGGGCGGGGAGCTGTTTTTT.

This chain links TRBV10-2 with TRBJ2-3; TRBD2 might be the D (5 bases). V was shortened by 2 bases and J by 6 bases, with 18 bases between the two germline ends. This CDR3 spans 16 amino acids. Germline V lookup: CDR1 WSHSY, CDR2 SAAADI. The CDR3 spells CASSERETLIGDTQYF. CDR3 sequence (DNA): TGCGCCAGCAGTGAGAGGGAGACGCTAATAGGGGATACGCAGTATTTT.

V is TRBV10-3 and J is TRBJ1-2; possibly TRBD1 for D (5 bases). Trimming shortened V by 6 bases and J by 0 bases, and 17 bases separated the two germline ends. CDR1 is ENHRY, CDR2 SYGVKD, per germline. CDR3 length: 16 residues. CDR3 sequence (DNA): TGTGCCATCAGGGGGCCTGGGTCACCTTCTAACTATGGCTACACCTTC. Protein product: CAIRGPGSPSNYGYTF.

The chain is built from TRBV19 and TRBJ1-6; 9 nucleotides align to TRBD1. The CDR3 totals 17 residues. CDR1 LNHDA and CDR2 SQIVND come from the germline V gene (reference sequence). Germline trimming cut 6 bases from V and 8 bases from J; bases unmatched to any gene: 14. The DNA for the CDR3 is TGTGCCAGTAGCTCTTCCCGGGACAGGGAGGTCTATTCACCCCTCCACTTT. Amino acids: CASSSSRDREVYSPLHF.

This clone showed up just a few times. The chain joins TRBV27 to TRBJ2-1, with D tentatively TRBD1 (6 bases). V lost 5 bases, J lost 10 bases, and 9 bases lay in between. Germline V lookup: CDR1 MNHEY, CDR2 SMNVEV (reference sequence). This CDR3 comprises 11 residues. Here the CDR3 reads CASSLGQEQFF. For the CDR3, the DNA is TGTGCCAGCAGTCTAGGACAGGAGCAGTTCTTC.

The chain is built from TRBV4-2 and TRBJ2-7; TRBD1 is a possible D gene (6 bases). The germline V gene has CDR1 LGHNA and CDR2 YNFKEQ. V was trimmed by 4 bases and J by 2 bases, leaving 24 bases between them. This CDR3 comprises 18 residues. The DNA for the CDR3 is TGTGCCAGCAGCCGACGAGGAGGCCCGACAGGAAGCCCCTACGAGCAGTACTTC. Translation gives CASSRRGGPTGSPYEQYF.

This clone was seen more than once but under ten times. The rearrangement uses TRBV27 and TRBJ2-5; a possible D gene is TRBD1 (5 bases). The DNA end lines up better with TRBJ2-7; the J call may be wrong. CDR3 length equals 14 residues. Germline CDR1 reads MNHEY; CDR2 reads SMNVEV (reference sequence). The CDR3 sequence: CASSLLAGNYEQYF. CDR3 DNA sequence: TGTGCCAGCAGTTTATTGGCAGGGAATTACGAGCAGTACTTC.

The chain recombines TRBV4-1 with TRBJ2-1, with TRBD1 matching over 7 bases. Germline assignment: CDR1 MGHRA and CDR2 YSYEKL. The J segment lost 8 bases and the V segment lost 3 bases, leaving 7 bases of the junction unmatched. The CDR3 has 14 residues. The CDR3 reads CASSQRTGADEQFF. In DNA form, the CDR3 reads TGCGCCAGCAGCCAGAGAACAGGGGCCGATGAGCAGTTCTTC.

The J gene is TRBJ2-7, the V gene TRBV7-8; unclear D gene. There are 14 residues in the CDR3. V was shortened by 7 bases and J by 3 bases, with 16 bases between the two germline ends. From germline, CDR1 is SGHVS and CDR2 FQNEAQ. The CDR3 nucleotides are TGTGCCAGCACCTCCCCTCGAGTACGCTACGAGCAGTACTTC. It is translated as CASTSPRVRYEQYF.

The CDR3 sequence is CASSLVGLGPSDTQYF. CDR3 nucleotide sequence: TGTGCCAGCAGCTTGGTGGGACTAGGGCCCTCAGATACGCAGTATTTT. The V gene is TRBV7-9, the J gene TRBJ2-3; TRBD2 matches at 8 bases. Germline CDR1 is SEHNR and CDR2 is FQNEAQ (reference sequence). The CDR3 totals 16 residues. Losses at the gene ends were 3 bases for V and 4 bases for J; bases not matched to a gene: 9.

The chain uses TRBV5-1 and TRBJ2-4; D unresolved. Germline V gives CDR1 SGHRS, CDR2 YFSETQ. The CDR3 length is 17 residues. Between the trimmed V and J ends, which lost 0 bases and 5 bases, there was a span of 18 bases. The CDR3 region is CASSLARIGRKENIQYF. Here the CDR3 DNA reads TGCGCCAGCAGCTTGGCCAGGATAGGAAGGAAGGAAAACATTCAGTACTTC.

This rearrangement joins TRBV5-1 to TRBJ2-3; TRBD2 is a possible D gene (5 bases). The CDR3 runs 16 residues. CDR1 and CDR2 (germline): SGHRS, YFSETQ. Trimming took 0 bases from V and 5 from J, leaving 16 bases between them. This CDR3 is CASSLAGAGGEDTQYF. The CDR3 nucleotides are TGCGCCAGCAGCTTGGCCGGTGCAGGAGGCGAAGATACGCAGTATTTT.

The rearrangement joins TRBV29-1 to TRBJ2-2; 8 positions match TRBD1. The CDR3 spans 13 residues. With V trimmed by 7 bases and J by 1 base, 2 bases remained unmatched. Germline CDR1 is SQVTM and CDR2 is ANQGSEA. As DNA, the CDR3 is TGCAGCGCCAGGGGGCAGAACACCGGGGAGCTGTTTTTT. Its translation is CSARGQNTGELFF.